These T cell receptor beta chains were read from a single sample in a study of tumor and adjacent non-tumor tissue in lung cancer. From the multiplex PCR reads, TCRdb called clonotypes with MiXCR, one entry per CDR3 protein. The sample holds about 110,000 distinct CDR3 sequences, under 65% seen once. Specimen: distant non-tumor lung tissue. These receptors came from a man aged 60 to 75 with non-small cell lung cancer. Each CDR3 is given with its conserved first and last residue. Size tells how often a clone was seen (once, few, many) or the class of an expanded clone, and some rows leave it out.

clone_size,cdr3_length,v_call,cdr3_aa
once,15,TRBV6-2/TRBV6-3,CASSQLERITNEQFF
-,15,TRBV10-3,CTIGGTGTNTDTKYF
-,13,TRBV12-3/TRBV12-4,CASGASGRSEQFF
-,16,TRBV4-3,CASSRNKTSGSYEQYF
-,13,TRBV11-3,CATSLARLDGYTF
once,16,TRBV11-2,CASSLGYWTEGDEQYF
-,12,TRBV12-3/TRBV12-4,CASALSGNTIYF
-,14,TRBV6-5,CTSRGRGGNQPQHF
many,16,TRBV4-1,CASSSGWEGGKSGYTF
-,15,TRBV12-3/TRBV12-4,CASNLQGFGANVLTF
-,13,TRBV10-3,CAIRRNSGNTIYF
-,14,TRBV13,CASSSDRGPLGYTF
many,12,TRBV6-2/TRBV6-3,CASRDASYEQYF
many,13,TRBV20-1,CSARDKGDTEAFF
-,16,TRBV28,CASSPLGTGHNYEQYF
many,15,TRBV12-3/TRBV12-4,CASNIQGFGANVLTF
few,11,TRBV19,CASIRNTEAFF
-,14,TRBV6-6,CACTCGDGNQPQHF
-,15,TRBV11-2,CTSSLTTGKSSEQFF
-,13,TRBV12-3/TRBV12-4,CASSRTGASPPHF
-,19,TRBV29-1,CSIEDEEARDRGSYSPIHF
-,17,TRBV11-3,CVSSSRGDSTLGYGYAF
-,18,TRBV4-3,CASNQGTGGAVTYNEQFF
-,14,TRBV6-5,CASRSTGAGSTIYF